This TCR beta chain was profiled in a study of T cells in localized non-small cell lung cancer. Looked up from germline, CDR1 is SNHLY and CDR2 is FYNNEI. The CDR3 totals 17 residues. Trimming at V came to 4 bases and at J to 4 bases, leaving 6 bases not matched to a gene. Sequencing was performed with immunoSEQ multiplex PCR; in TCRdb, only in-frame clones are kept and a portion is missing. This table has 34,000 or so clones, 93% appearing once. With respect to this clone: Its antigen is currently unknown.

Whole-study findings and limits: In adjacent lung, a median roughly 53 of the top 100 tumor clones were found. A denser population of T cells in blood accompanied longer overall survival. Sequencing, confined to only one tumor region, leaves heterogeneity possible. Clonality peaked in uninvolved adjacent lung rather than tumor.

This clonotype was sampled from an older female donor with stage I lung adenocarcinoma. J is TRBJ2-2 and V is TRBV2, with 13 bases matching TRBD2. Here the sequenced sample was peripheral blood, taken before any cancer treatment. For the CDR3, the DNA is TGTGCCAGCAGTGTCTCACTAGCGGGGGGGCCCACCGGGGAGCTGTTTTTT. It translates to CASSVSLAGGPTGELFF.